This passage covers 19 T cell receptor beta chains from one sample sequenced in a study of regulatory T cells in long-lasting Graves disease. Building of the TCR beta libraries involved iRepertoire HTBI primers and Arm-PCR of CDR3 regions. TCRdb re-called the multiplex PCR reads through MiXCR, storing one row per CDR3 protein. The data show approximately 690,000 distinct CDR3 sequences, roughly 30% seen once. The time point denotes: persistent/refractory GD, antithyroid drugs over 5 years with positive TRAb. PBMC-extracted RNA yielded the TCR library. The sequencing used peripheral blood mononuclear cells (PBMCs), collected when the disease was refractory, from a patient treated with antithyroid drugs. The receptors originated from a female donor with Graves disease.

This clonotype appeared many times. The J gene is TRBJ1-2, the V gene TRBV28; 7 bases align to TRBD1. V dropped 6 bases and J dropped 4; count of bases not matched to a gene: 8. CDR3 length equals 14 residues. Germline CDR1 reads MDHEN; CDR2 reads SYDVKM. CDR3 bases: TGTGCCAGCAGCTTTTTACAGGGGTCCTATGGCTACACCTTC. Amino acids: CASSFLQGSYGYTF.

J is TRBJ2-5 and V is TRBV12-3 or TRBV12-4; no clear D. With 5 bases removed from V and 1 base from J, the gap between germline ends came to 14 bases. The CDR3 is 15 residues long. The CDR3 nucleotides are TGTGCCAGCAGTGATGGGGATGGTCCCCAAGAGACCCAGTACTTC. Residues: CASSDGDGPQETQYF.

V gene TRBV19 combines with J gene TRBJ2-7; 9 nucleotides agree with TRBD2. Per germline, CDR1 LNHDA and CDR2 SQIVND (reference sequence). V shed 5 bases and J 6 bases; nucleotides not matched to a gene: 14. The CDR3 loop spans 16 amino acids. CDR3 nucleotide sequence: TGTGCCAGTAGTCTTCTAGCGGGACCGATTCATCGCGAGCAGTACTTC. Its translation is CASSLLAGPIHREQYF.

This clonotype has a handful of counts. This chain links TRBV18 with TRBJ1-6; possibly TRBD1 for D (5 bases). V was clipped by 1 base and J by 8 bases, with 9 bases between them. There are 14 residues in the CDR3. CDR1 KGHSH and CDR2 LQKENI come from the germline V gene. The CDR3 sequence is CASSPLRADSPLHF. CDR3 DNA sequence: TGTGCCAGCTCACCACTCAGGGCGGATTCACCCCTCCACTTT.

The V gene is TRBV28, the J gene TRBJ1-5, with D possibly matching TRBD1 (5 bases). The CDR3 has 15 residues. Germline lookup yields CDR1 MDHEN and CDR2 SYDVKM. Trimming removed 6 bases at V and 6 bases at J, with 18 bases between. The CDR3, as DNA: TGTGCCAGCAGCCACGACAGAGGAGGAGGTCAGCCCCAGCATTTT. As protein: CASSHDRGGGQPQHF.

The V and J genes are TRBV9 and TRBJ1-2; D may be TRBD1 (5 bases). With 3 bases removed from V and 4 bases from J, the gap between germline ends came to 10 bases. The CDR3 runs to 13 residues. The germline CDR1 and CDR2 sequences are SGDLS and YYNGEE. The CDR3 nucleotides read TGTGCCAGCAGCGCGACAGAGTTCTATGGCTACACCTTC. Translated: CASSATEFYGYTF.

The chain combines TRBV9 with TRBJ1-2; 7 nucleotides agree with TRBD1. Germline CDR1 and CDR2: SGDLS and YYNGEE. The CDR3 is 15 amino acids. V dropped 4 bases and J dropped 4; count of bases not matched to a gene: 10. The CDR3 DNA reads as TGTGCCAGCAGCCCCCGGACAGGCGCTGTCTATGGCTACACCTTC. Encoded protein: CASSPRTGAVYGYTF.

J is TRBJ1-5 and V is TRBV2; TRBD1 matches 11 bases. The V segment lost 1 base and the J segment 5 bases; nucleotides outside the gene matches: 1. The CDR3 has 15 residues. Per germline, CDR1 SNHLY and CDR2 FYNNEI. The CDR3 reads CASSEGTGGYQPQHF. The CDR3 DNA sequence: TGTGCCAGCAGTGAAGGGACAGGGGGCTATCAGCCCCAGCATTTT.

Points on this clonotype: An end of the junction differs from the germline gene, which may be a read error. The V call is TRBV12-3 or TRBV12-4, the J call TRBJ2-4; D is undetermined. The CDR3 totals 12 residues. The CDR3 here is CVSSKNRHIQYF. The DNA for the CDR3 is TGTGTCAGCAGCAAAAACCGGCACATTCAGTACTTC.

This clonotype was picked up a small number of times. This sequence joins TRBV10-2 and TRBJ1-1; D may be TRBD1 (6 bases). V was trimmed by 7 bases and J by 4 bases, leaving 13 bases between them. Germline loops: CDR1 WSHSY, CDR2 SAAADI. This CDR3 comprises 13 residues. The CDR3 bases are TGCGCCAGCACTCGGGGGGCGAGCACTGAAGCTTTCTTT. Protein sequence: CASTRGASTEAFF.

This clonotype appeared many times. The chain has TRBV12-3 or TRBV12-4 and TRBJ1-4, with 8 bases that match TRBD1. Trimming cost V 6 bases and J 14 bases; bases outside gene matches: 5. The CDR3 is made up of 11 amino acids. The CDR3 nucleotides read TGTGCCAGCAGCCCGGGACAGGATCTGTTTTTT. This gives the protein CASSPGQDLFF.

Here the CDR3 reads CASSYGGLAGGGVSYEQYF. The CDR3 nucleotides are TGTGCCAGCAGTTACGGAGGACTAGCGGGAGGTGGGGTTTCCTACGAGCAGTACTTC. The chain carries TRBV6-9 and TRBJ2-7; 14 bases map to TRBD2. The length of the CDR3 is 19 residues. Germline values: CDR1 MNHGY, CDR2 SVAAGI. J was trimmed by 1 base and V by 3 bases; bases with no gene match: 11.

V and J are TRBV6-5 and TRBJ2-3, with D perhaps matching TRBD1 (6 bases). The V end was cut by 2 bases, the J end by 2 bases, with 8 bases between. This CDR3 is 14 amino acids long. Germline V CDR1 and CDR2: MNHEY, SVGAGI. The CDR3 coding sequence is TGTGCCAGCAGTTACGGGGACACCACAGATACGCAGTATTTT. Its translation is CASSYGDTTDTQYF.

J is TRBJ2-2 and V is TRBV7-9; 10 positions match TRBD1. V was clipped by 5 bases and J by 1 base; unmatched bases: 4. Looked up from germline, CDR1 is SEHNR and CDR2 is FQNEAQ (reference sequence). This CDR3 contains 16 residues. For the CDR3, the DNA is TGTGCCAGCAGCCAGGGACAGGGGCAGAACACCGGGGAGCTGTTTTTT. Amino acids: CASSQGQGQNTGELFF.

The gene calls are TRBV20-1 and TRBJ2-5; TRBD1 matches 9 bases. Germline values: CDR1 DFQATT, CDR2 SNEGSKA (reference sequence). This CDR3 has 13 amino acids. V dropped 5 bases and J dropped 3; count of bases not matched to a gene: 4. In DNA form, the CDR3 reads TGCAGTGCTGTGGGACAGGGCGAAGAGACCCAGTACTTC. Protein sequence: CSAVGQGEETQYF.

This clonotype was found many times. V and J are TRBV11-2 and TRBJ2-7, with TRBD2 matching over 15 bases. The CDR3 sequence is 19 residues long. Germline V CDR1 and CDR2: SGHAT, FQNNGV. V lost 0 bases and J lost 3; bases outside the gene matches: 9. CDR3 in DNA: TGTGCCAGCAGCTTAGAAGGGACTAGCGGGAGGCCGCGGGGCTACGAGCAGTACTTC. Amino acid sequence: CASSLEGTSGRPRGYEQYF.

The CDR3 is CASSPPTGLGGYTF. Here the CDR3 DNA reads TGTGCCAGCAGCCCTCCCACAGGGCTGGGAGGCTACACCTTC. The V and J genes are TRBV2 and TRBJ1-2; maybe TRBD1 (6 bases). The V gene lost 6 bases and the J gene lost 8 bases, with 19 bases spanning the gap. Per germline, CDR1 SNHLY and CDR2 FYNNEI. This CDR3 contains 14 residues.

The rearrangement links TRBV20-1 to TRBJ1-2, with a tentative D call TRBD1 (5 bases). In germline, CDR1 is DFQATT, CDR2 SNEGSKA (reference sequence). Between the trimmed V and J ends, which lost 6 bases and 3 bases, there was a span of 14 bases. This CDR3 has 13 residues. CDR3: CSAKPGGDYGYTF. Written as DNA, the CDR3 is TGCAGTGCCAAGCCGGGGGGAGACTATGGCTACACCTTC.

The gene calls are TRBV5-1 and TRBJ1-1, with 11 nucleotides matching TRBD1. The V and J ends lost 4 bases and 6 bases, in that order; junction bases with no gene match: 5. The CDR3 consists of 14 residues. Germline values: CDR1 SGHRS, CDR2 YFSETQ. This CDR3 is CASSVGQGGAEAFF. Written as DNA, the CDR3 is TGCGCCAGCAGCGTGGGACAGGGGGGCGCTGAAGCTTTCTTT.